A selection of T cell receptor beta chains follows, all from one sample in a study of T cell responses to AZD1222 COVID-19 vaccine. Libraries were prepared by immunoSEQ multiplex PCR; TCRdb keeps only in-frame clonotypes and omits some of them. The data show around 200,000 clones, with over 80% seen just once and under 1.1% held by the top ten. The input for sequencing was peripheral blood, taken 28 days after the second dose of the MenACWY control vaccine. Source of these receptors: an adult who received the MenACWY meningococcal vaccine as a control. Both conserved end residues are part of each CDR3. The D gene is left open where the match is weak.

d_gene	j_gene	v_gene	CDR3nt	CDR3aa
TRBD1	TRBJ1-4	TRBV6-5	TGTGCCAGCAGGGGACAGGGGCGGGGTGAAAAACTGTTTTTT	CASRGQGRGEKLFF
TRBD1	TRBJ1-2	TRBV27	TGTGCCAGCAGTTTGAACCCCGGGACAGCTCACTATGGCTACACCTTC	CASSLNPGTAHYGYTF
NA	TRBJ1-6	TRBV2	TGTGCCAGCACTACTGGGCCCCTGGGCTCACCCCTCCACTTT	CASTTGPLGSPLHF
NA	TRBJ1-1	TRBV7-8	TGTGCCAGCAGCTTAGCACAGATGAACACTGAAGCTTTCTTT	CASSLAQMNTEAFF
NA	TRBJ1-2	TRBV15	TGTGCCACCAGCAGAGAAAACTATGGCTACACCTTC	CATSRENYGYTF
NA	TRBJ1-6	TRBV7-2	TGTGCCAGCAGACCCTACGGGCGGACGAATTCACCCCTCCACTTT	CASRPYGRTNSPLHF
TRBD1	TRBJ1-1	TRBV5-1	TGCGCCAGCCGGACAGGGTCGAACACTGAAGCTTTCTTT	CASRTGSNTEAFF
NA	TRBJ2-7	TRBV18	TGTGCCAGCTCACCACGCTCCATGGCCCTAACTCCCTACGAGCAGTACTTC	CASSPRSMALTPYEQYF
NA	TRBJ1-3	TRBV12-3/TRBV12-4	TGTGCCACCTCACCGGGGACTGGAAACACCATATATTTT	CATSPGTGNTIYF
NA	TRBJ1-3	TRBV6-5	TGTGCCAGCAGTTACTCTGGAGGGAGCTCTGGAAACACCATATATTTT	CASSYSGGSSGNTIYF
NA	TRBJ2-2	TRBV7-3	TGTGCCAGCAGCCCAGGCGGTCGAAACACCGGGGAGCTGTTTTTT	CASSPGGRNTGELFF
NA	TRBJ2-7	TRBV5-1	TGCGCCAGCAGCTGGGATCAAATCGAAACCTACGAGCAGTACTTC	CASSWDQIETYEQYF
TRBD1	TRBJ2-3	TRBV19	TGTGCCAGTAGTACCCTCGGGACAGGGAAAAGGTTGCAGTATTTT	CASSTLGTGKRLQYF
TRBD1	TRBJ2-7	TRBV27	TGTGCCAGCAATCCCTTGGGACAGGATTCCTACGAGCAGTACTTC	CASNPLGQDSYEQYF
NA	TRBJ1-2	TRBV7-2	TGTGCCAGCAGCCCCCCCCAGGGGATCGGCTACACCTTC	CASSPPQGIGYTF
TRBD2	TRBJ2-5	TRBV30	TGTGCCTGGAGTGTAAGGGCGGGGGGCCAAGAGACCCAGTACTTC	CAWSVRAGGQETQYF
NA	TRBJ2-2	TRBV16	TGTGCCAGCAGCCAATCGAGGGCAGCCGGGGAGCTGTTTTTT	CASSQSRAAGELFF
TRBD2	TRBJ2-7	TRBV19	TGTGCCAGTAGTAACCAGCGGGGGGCCCCCTCCTACGAGCAGTACTTC	CASSNQRGAPSYEQYF
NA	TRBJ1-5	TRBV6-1	TGTGCCAGCAGTGAAGCAAGGTGGAATCAGCCCCAGCATTTT	CASSEARWNQPQHF
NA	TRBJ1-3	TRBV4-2	TGTGCCTCCGGGAGGGCGCTGCTAAACACCATATATTTT	CASGRALLNTIYF
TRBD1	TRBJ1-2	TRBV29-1	TGCAGCGTTGTGGGGTGGCAGGGGGGCAACTATGGCTACACCTTC	CSVVGWQGGNYGYTF